The rows below give T cell receptor beta chains drawn from one sample of a study of molecular identifiers for immune sequencing clone quantification. TCRdb itself ran the PCR reads through MiXCR, one entry per CDR3 protein. This repertoire shows about 40,000 distinct CDR3 sequences, 20% to 25% found once; its top ten account for approximately 0.89%. Sequenced input: naive CD8+ T cells from blood, with Jurkat cell RNA spiked in. The receptors stem from a human donor in good health. Some libraries in this study had Jurkat cell RNA spiked in. The CDR3 runs from the conserved cysteine through the conserved F or W. A D gene is named only where the DNA matches it firmly. Rows may omit the clone size; those that give it use once, few, many or a size class.

TRBV7-9	-	-	TRBJ2-1	TGTGCCAGCAGCTTAGGCGCTTTTGGGGATGAGCAGTTCTTC	CASSLGAFGDEQFF
TRBV3-1	many	-	TRBJ2-3	TGTGCCAGCAGCCGCAAGGCCCCTCGGAACACAGATACGCAGTATTTT	CASSRKAPRNTDTQYF
TRBV29-1	-	TRBD2	TRBJ2-5	TGCAGCGTTGAAGATCTCATGGGGACTAGCGGGGGGCGGGAGACCCAGTACTTC	CSVEDLMGTSGGRETQYF
TRBV7-9	many	-	TRBJ1-5	TGTGCCAGCAGCTTACCTGGCAATCAGCCCCAGCATTTT	CASSLPGNQPQHF
TRBV12-3/TRBV12-4	many	TRBD1	TRBJ2-1	TGTGCCAGCAGCAGCCGGGACAGGGGGCGCTGGGAGCAGTTCTTC	CASSSRDRGRWEQFF
TRBV23-1	medium-sized	-	TRBJ2-2	TGCGCCAGTAAAGGGGAGCTGTTTTTT	CASKGELFF
TRBV12-3/TRBV12-4	few	-	TRBJ2-7	TGTGCCAGCAGTTCAGACGGTAACGAGCAGTACTTC	CASSSDGNEQYF
TRBV7-2	many	-	TRBJ2-3	TGTGCCAGCAGCTCAGCTCCGGGGGTCACAGATACGCAGTATTTT	CASSSAPGVTDTQYF
TRBV25-1	few	-	TRBJ2-7	TGTGCCTCAGGCCCAGGGCCAGCCTACGAGCAGTACTTC	CASGPGPAYEQYF
TRBV12-3/TRBV12-4	-	TRBD2	TRBJ2-5	TGTGCAAGCAGTTTAGAAGGACTGGGCGGGGGAGTTGGGGAGACCCAGTACTTC	CASSLEGLGGGVGETQYF
TRBV7-9	many	-	TRBJ2-7	TGTGCCAGCAGCTTAGGGGCGGTCCTCGAGCAGTACTTC	CASSLGAVLEQYF
TRBV20-1	many	TRBD2	TRBJ2-1	TGCAGTGCTAGCTACGGGACTAGCGGGAGGGCCGGCCACAATGAGCAGTTCTTC	CSASYGTSGRAGHNEQFF
TRBV29-1	many	-	TRBJ2-1	TGCAGCGTTAACTATTGGAATGAGCAGTTCTTC	CSVNYWNEQFF
TRBV6-5	many	-	TRBJ2-3	TGTGCCAGCAGTTACACGCTAGACCCAGATACGCAGTATTTT	CASSYTLDPDTQYF
TRBV7-9	many	-	TRBJ1-2	TGTGCCAGCAGCCGGGGGCCCGGAACTAACTATGGCTACACCTTC	CASSRGPGTNYGYTF
TRBV4-1	few	TRBD1	TRBJ1-1	TGCGTCAGCAGCGAACGGACAGGGCTGAACACTGAAGCTTTCTTT	CVSSERTGLNTEAFF
TRBV18	-	-	TRBJ2-5	TGTGCCAGCTCACCACCCCGAGGAAGCCGAGCGGAACAAGAGGCCCAGTACTTC	CASSPPRGSRAEQEAQYF
TRBV7-9	many	-	TRBJ2-3	TGTGCCAGCAGCCCCCCCTATGGCACAGATACGCAGTATTTT	CASSPPYGTDTQYF
TRBV2	many	-	TRBJ2-1	TGTGCCAGCAGTGGCATCCCGATGAGCTCCTACAATGAGCAGTTCTTC	CASSGIPMSSYNEQFF
TRBV6-1	many	-	TRBJ2-1	TGTGCCAGCAGTGAACTCGAGAGCTCCTACAATGAGCAGTTCTTC	CASSELESSYNEQFF
TRBV7-7	-	-	TRBJ2-3	TGTGCCAGCAGCTCACATTTGACAGATACGCAGTATTTT	CASSSHLTDTQYF
TRBV20-1	few	TRBD2	TRBJ2-7	TGCAGTGCCCTGAGACTAGCGCCGACTCACTACGAGCAGTACTTC	CSALRLAPTHYEQYF
TRBV6-5	many	-	TRBJ1-5	TGTGCCAGCAATCCCTTACCGAGGACCGGGGGAAATCAGCCCCAGCATTTT	CASNPLPRTGGNQPQHF
TRBV6-5	many	-	TRBJ2-1	TGTGCCAGCAGTTACTCCCCCAGCTCCTACAATGAGCAGTTCTTC	CASSYSPSSYNEQFF
TRBV12-3/TRBV12-4	few	-	TRBJ2-3	TGTGCCAGCAGTTTACTGGGGTCAGATACGCAGTATTTT	CASSLLGSDTQYF
TRBV20-1	many	-	TRBJ2-3	TGCAGTGCTAAGCAGCTCGACCGGATCACAGATACGCAGTATTTT	CSAKQLDRITDTQYF
TRBV7-9	many	-	TRBJ2-7	TGTGCCAGCAGCTTTTCATCTGGGCTCGAGCAGTACTTC	CASSFSSGLEQYF
TRBV5-1	many	-	TRBJ2-7	TGCGCCAGCAGCCAGACAGGTGCTGAGCAGTACTTC	CASSQTGAEQYF
TRBV20-1	many	-	TRBJ2-3	TGCAGTGCTAGAGATCTAGCTAGCACAGATACGCAGTATTTT	CSARDLASTDTQYF
TRBV28	-	TRBD2	TRBJ2-3	TGTGCCAGCAAGGGACTAGATGCCTCCGGAACGTTCATAGATACGCAGTATTTT	CASKGLDASGTFIDTQYF
TRBV7-9	many	-	TRBJ2-5	TGTGCCAGCAGCTCGGAGTGGCTGGGAGAGACCCAGTACTTC	CASSSEWLGETQYF
TRBV19	many	-	TRBJ1-5	TGTGCCAGTAGTGCCGCCGGCGGGGCAGGGACTGATAATCAGCCCCAGCATTTT	CASSAAGGAGTDNQPQHF
TRBV4-3	many	-	TRBJ2-7	TGCGCCAGCAGCCAATATGTTGGAAGCTACGAGCAGTACTTC	CASSQYVGSYEQYF
TRBV7-3	many	TRBD2	TRBJ2-3	TGTGCCAGCAGGCCCACTAGCGCCACAGATACGCAGTATTTT	CASRPTSATDTQYF
TRBV7-2	many	TRBD2	TRBJ2-3	TGTGCCAGCAGCTTAGTTTCTCCGGGAGGGCCCTCGGTTACGCAGTATTTT	CASSLVSPGGPSVTQYF
TRBV7-9	medium-sized	-	TRBJ2-4	TGTGCCAGCAGCGACGACAGTCTCCTAGCCAAAAACATTCAGTACTTC	CASSDDSLLAKNIQYF
TRBV6-5	many	-	TRBJ2-7	TGTGCCAGCACTCAGTATCGGGGTTCCTACGAGCAGTACTTC	CASTQYRGSYEQYF
TRBV7-6	many	TRBD2	TRBJ2-3	TGTGCCAGCAGCTTAGCGGGAGGGTCCCCAGATACGCAGTATTTT	CASSLAGGSPDTQYF
TRBV2	many	-	TRBJ2-5	TGTGCCAGCAGCGCCGGGACTGGGGAGACCCAGTACTTC	CASSAGTGETQYF
TRBV29-1	many	TRBD2	TRBJ2-3	TGCAGCGTTGTCTCTCCTAGCGGAGATACGCAGTATTTT	CSVVSPSGDTQYF
TRBV25-1	many	-	TRBJ2-7	TGTGCCAGCAGTGAATGGGCAGTCCACGAGCAGTACTTC	CASSEWAVHEQYF
TRBV3-1	many	TRBD2	TRBJ2-5	TGTGCCAGCAGCCAAGATTCAGGGACTACGGAGACCCAGTACTTC	CASSQDSGTTETQYF
TRBV27	many	TRBD1	TRBJ1-4	TGTGCCAGCAATTCCGTAAAGGCCGGGACAGGGGGCCAAAAACTGTTTTTT	CASNSVKAGTGGQKLFF
TRBV27	-	-	TRBJ2-7	TGTGCCAGCAGTTTTGGGGTAGGCCCCTACGAGCAGTACTTC	CASSFGVGPYEQYF
TRBV20-1	many	-	TRBJ1-5	TGCAGTGCGCCAACCACTGATCAGCCCCAGCATTTT	CSAPTTDQPQHF
TRBV5-1	many	TRBD2	TRBJ2-7	TGCGCCAGCAGCTACACTAGCGGGACTAACTCCTACGAGCAGTACTTC	CASSYTSGTNSYEQYF
TRBV27	medium-sized	-	TRBJ2-3	TGTGCCAGCAGTTTATGGGCTTCAGATACGCAGTATTTT	CASSLWASDTQYF
TRBV7-9	few	TRBD2	TRBJ2-1	TGTGCCAGCAGCTTCACTAGCGGCTACAATGAGCAGTTCTTC	CASSFTSGYNEQFF
TRBV7-2	many	-	TRBJ1-2	TGTGCCAGCAGCTTAGTTTCCTTC	CASSLVSF
TRBV7-9	few	-	TRBJ2-5	TGTGCCAGCAGCTCCCTACCTGAGCAACCGACGGAGACCCAGTACTTC	CASSSLPEQPTETQYF